These 15 T cell receptor beta chains were all obtained from the same sample, sequenced in a study of blood T cell repertoires in COVID-19. The method was immunoSEQ multiplex PCR; TCRdb's version includes in-frame clones alone and lacks a portion of them. The sample contains fewer than 150,000 clones, 65% to 90% of which appear only once. The sample consisted of peripheral blood. The receptors here all came from a man aged 50 to 59 with acute or convalescent COVID-19.

This sequence joins TRBV7-9 and TRBJ2-1; 8 bases line up with TRBD1. The J segment lost 6 bases and the V segment lost 1 base, leaving 8 bases of the junction unmatched. The CDR3 runs to 16 residues. The germline gives CDR1 SEHNR, CDR2 FQNEAQ (reference sequence). CDR3 DNA sequence: TGTGCCAGCAGCTTAGTTCCAGGAGGACAGGGCAATGAGCAGTTCTTC. This sequence encodes CASSLVPGGQGNEQFF. Full variable domain (rest looked up from reference TRBV7-9 and TRBJ2-1): DTGVSQNPRHKITKRGQNVTFRCDPISEHNRLYWYRQTLGQGPEFLTYFQNEAQLEKSRLLSDRFSAERPKGSFSTLEIQRTEQGDSAMYLCASSLVPGGQGNEQFFGPGTRLTVL.

The genes are TRBV19 and TRBJ1-2, with 9 nucleotides matching TRBD1. Germline CDR1 reads LNHDA; CDR2 reads SQIVND (reference sequence). The CDR3 totals 13 residues. V lost 6 bases and J lost 5; bases outside the gene matches: 4. CDR3: CASRDRGSYGYTF. In nucleotides, the CDR3 is TGTGCCAGTAGGGACAGGGGCTCTTATGGCTACACCTTC.

As DNA, the CDR3 is TGTGCCAGCAGCCTCCTAGCGGGAGGGCACAATGAGCAGTTCTTC. Its protein product is CASSLLAGGHNEQFF. This chain links TRBV27 with TRBJ2-1, with 12 bases identical to TRBD2. The CDR3 contains 15 residues. Looked up from germline, CDR1 is MNHEY and CDR2 is SMNVEV (reference sequence). V shed 6 bases and J 5 bases; nucleotides not matched to a gene: 5.

The chain employs TRBV13 and TRBJ2-1, with D possibly being TRBD1 (6 bases). Trimming removed 4 bases from V and 9 bases from J, with 16 bases in between. This CDR3 comprises 14 residues. In germline, CDR1 is PRHDT, CDR2 FYEKMQ (reference sequence). CDR3 nucleotide sequence: TGTGCCAGCAGCTACCCGACAGGTACGGTTGAGCAGTTCTTC. Translated, it gives CASSYPTGTVEQFF.

The rearrangement links TRBV12-5 to TRBJ1-6; D gene uncertain. Looked up from germline, CDR1 is LGHNT and CDR2 is FRNRAP. Deletions cut 2 bases from V and 8 bases from J, with 10 bases between. This CDR3 region has 14 residues. In DNA form, the CDR3 reads TGTGCTAGTGGTTTGCTGGAGTTAGATTCACCCCTCCACTTT. It codes for CASGLLELDSPLHF.

CDR3 DNA: TGTGCCAGCAGTGATGGGGGGGCTGGTCAGCCCCAGCATTTT. Its protein product is CASSDGGAGQPQHF. This chain links TRBV2 with TRBJ1-5, with D possibly TRBD1 on 6 matching bases. CDR3 size: 14 residues. Trimming removed 3 bases from V and 6 bases from J, with 12 bases in between. Germline V gene data show CDR1 as SNHLY and CDR2 as FYNNEI.

J is TRBJ1-1 and V is TRBV7-9; D ambiguous. V was trimmed by 1 base and J by 4 bases, leaving 7 bases between them. Germline values: CDR1 SEHNR, CDR2 FQNEAQ (reference sequence). The CDR3 has 13 residues. This chain's CDR3 is CASSLDTSTEAFF. For the CDR3, the DNA is TGTGCCAGCAGCTTAGACACCTCCACTGAAGCTTTCTTT.

The V and J genes are TRBV20-1 and TRBJ1-1, with a weak D call TRBD1 (5 bases). V gave up 6 bases and J gave up 2 bases, with 7 bases separating them. This CDR3 is built from 11 residues. Germline V gene lookup returns CDR1 DFQATT and CDR2 SNEGSKA (reference sequence). DNA of the CDR3: TGCAGTGCGGGGGGAAACACTGAAGCTTTCTTT. Amino acid sequence: CSAGGNTEAFF.

V and J are TRBV5-4 and TRBJ2-2, with TRBD1 identical over 8 bases. Looked up from germline, CDR1 is SGHNT and CDR2 is YYREEE (reference sequence). J was trimmed by 5 bases and V by 4 bases; bases with no gene match: 19. The CDR3 covers 19 residues. The CDR3 region has the DNA TGTGCCAGCAGCCCCGCTCAGGGGGCAAGGGGGCGAGGGACCGGGGAGCTGTTTTTT. It translates to CASSPAQGARGRGTGELFF.

This clone occurred a few times. This chain connects TRBV5-8 to TRBJ1-1; D is unresolved. The CDR3 spans 13 residues. Germline V gene sequence: CDR1 SGHTS, CDR2 YDEGEE. V shed 1 base and J shed 1 base, with 5 bases lying between them. The CDR3 loop is CASSLRGNTEAFF. As DNA, the CDR3 is TGTGCCAGCAGCTTGCGGGGGAACACTGAAGCTTTCTTT.

In this sample, this clone turned up a few times. The germline gene is not matched at one end of the junction; a read error may be the cause. The chain combines TRBV10-3 with TRBJ2-5; possible D gene TRBD1, 6 bases. The CDR3 contains 12 residues. Germline V gene lookup returns CDR1 ENHRY and CDR2 SYGVKD. The chain's CDR3 is CAISDRGEAQYF. CDR3 nucleotides: TGTGCCATCAGTGACAGGGGAGAGGCCCAGTACTTC.

The CDR3 DNA follows: TGTGCCAGCTCACCTTCAGGCGGGACAGAGCTCTATGGCTACACCTTC. Translated: CASSPSGGTELYGYTF. The chain couples TRBV18 to TRBJ1-2; 7 bases line up with TRBD1. With V trimmed by 3 bases and J by 4 bases, 11 bases remained unmatched. This CDR3 is built from 16 residues. Germline assignment: CDR1 KGHSH and CDR2 LQKENI.

CDR3 in amino acids: CASSVGLAGTNEQFF. The CDR3 DNA reads TGTGCCAGCAGCGTAGGACTAGCGGGGACCAATGAGCAGTTCTTC. This chain connects TRBV9 to TRBJ2-1; 11 nucleotides agree with TRBD2. Trimming removed 0 bases from V and 6 bases from J; junction bases left unmatched: 2. This CDR3 is built from 15 residues. Germline V gene data show CDR1 as SGDLS and CDR2 as YYNGEE.

The chain recombines TRBV2 with TRBJ1-5, with D unresolved. The CDR3 consists of 15 residues. V lost 6 bases and J lost 7, with 19 bases in between. CDR1 is SNHLY, CDR2 FYNNEI, per germline. In DNA, the CDR3 is TGTGCCAGCAGAATGGGCCGGGCCAGCGGGCAGCCCCAGCATTTT. Its translation is CASRMGRASGQPQHF.

The chain couples TRBV7-3 to TRBJ2-5; maybe TRBD2 (7 bases). Per germline, CDR1 SGHTA and CDR2 FQGTGA. The CDR3 loop spans 16 amino acids. Trimming stripped 1 base from V and 2 bases from J, with 14 bases between. The CDR3: CASSLSGGGVQETQYF. CDR3 nucleotide sequence: TGTGCCAGCAGCTTAAGCGGGGGCGGGGTTCAAGAGACCCAGTACTTC.